The next 22 T cell receptor beta chains were all read from a single sample in a study of blood T cell repertoires in COVID-19. Data came from immunoSEQ multiplex PCR; TCRdb stores just in-frame clones and leaves some out. Found here are 280,000 or so clones, 80% to 90% of them singletons; the top ten hold around 2.1%. Sequenced: PBMCs or T cells enriched from blood (not recorded which). All receptors come from a young man who had recovered from COVID-19.

This rearrangement joins TRBV19 to TRBJ2-5, with D tentatively TRBD1 (5 bases). The CDR3 is 17 amino acids. V was shortened by 5 bases and J by 0 bases, with 19 bases between the two germline ends. Germline-derived CDR1 and CDR2 are LNHDA and SQIVND (reference sequence). CDR3 amino acids: CASSPLRGPTHQETQYF. Here the CDR3 DNA reads TGTGCCAGTAGTCCCCTTAGGGGTCCAACACACCAAGAGACCCAGTACTTC. Complete variable domain (other parts from reference TRBV19 and TRBJ2-5): DGGITQSPKYLFRKEGQNVTLSCEQNLNHDAMYWYRQDPGQGLRLIYYSQIVNDFQKGDIAEGYSVSREKKESFPLTVTSAQKNPTAFYLCASSPLRGPTHQETQYFGPGTRLLVL.

This chain links TRBV12-3 or TRBV12-4 with TRBJ1-5, with 7 bases aligning to TRBD1. The CDR3 is 13 amino acids. The V and J ends lost 3 bases and 9 bases, in that order; junction bases with no gene match: 5. CDR3 loop: CASSFDQGGPQHF. For the CDR3, the DNA is TGTGCCAGCAGTTTTGATCAGGGGGGGCCCCAGCATTTT.

This rearrangement joins TRBV27 to TRBJ2-2; 7 bases align to TRBD2. The CDR3 covers 16 residues. V dropped 1 base and J dropped 0; count of bases not matched to a gene: 2. Per germline, CDR1 MNHEY and CDR2 SMNVEV (reference sequence). The CDR3 nucleotides read TGTGCCAGCAGTTTATGGGCGGGGGCGAACACCGGGGAGCTGTTTTTT. Its protein is CASSLWAGANTGELFF.

V is TRBV5-4 and J is TRBJ1-3; D remains unclear. Trimming took off 4 bases at V and 4 bases at J, with 9 bases between the two ends. CDR1 SGHNT and CDR2 YYREEE come from the germline V gene (reference sequence). The CDR3 has 13 residues. CDR3 DNA: TGTGCCAGCAGCCACCAGACAGGAAACACCATATATTTT. It yields the protein CASSHQTGNTIYF.

The chain joins TRBV25-1 to TRBJ1-6; D gene ambiguous. The CDR3 consists of 14 residues. V gave up 5 bases and J gave up 6 bases, with 11 bases separating them. Per germline, CDR1 MGHDK and CDR2 SYGVNS. The CDR3 DNA reads TGTGCCAGCAGTCCTGACACTGGTAATTCACCCCTCCACTTT. Its protein product is CASSPDTGNSPLHF.

The CDR3, as DNA: TGCGCCAGCGCCTCCGGCTCTGGGGCCAACGTCCTGACTTTC. It codes for CASASGSGANVLTF. The genes are TRBV5-1 and TRBJ2-6; D not resolved. V lost 7 bases, J lost 0 bases, and 8 bases lay in between. CDR1 is SGHRS and CDR2 is YFSETQ in the germline V gene. The CDR3 is 14 amino acids.

The CDR3 bases are TGTGCCAGCAGCACTCGACAGCAAAATTCACCCCTCCACTTT. It encodes CASSTRQQNSPLHF. The chain combines TRBV3-1 (or the pseudogene TRBV3-2) with TRBJ1-6, with D perhaps matching TRBD1 (5 bases). There are 14 residues in the CDR3. Trimming stripped 5 bases from V and 7 bases from J, with 12 bases between. Germline V gives CDR1 LGHDT, CDR2 YNNKEL (reference sequence).

This sequence joins TRBV27 and TRBJ2-1; TRBD1 aligns across 8 bases. The ends lost 2 bases at V and 8 bases at J; junction bases unmatched: 5. This CDR3 has 14 residues. CDR1 MNHEY and CDR2 SMNVEV come from the germline V gene (reference sequence). The CDR3: CASSLQGAVDEQFF. DNA of the CDR3: TGTGCCAGCAGTTTACAGGGGGCGGTAGATGAGCAGTTCTTC.

The J gene is TRBJ1-1, the V gene TRBV10-3; D may be TRBD1 (5 bases). V dropped 11 bases and J dropped 0 bases, with 13 bases sitting between them. CDR3 length: 13 amino acids. Germline V gene sequence: CDR1 ENHRY, CDR2 SYGVKD. The CDR3 protein is CAGQQELNTEAFF. The CDR3 nucleotides read TGTGCCGGACAACAGGAATTGAACACTGAAGCTTTCTTT.

The chain employs TRBV19 and TRBJ2-3; 8 bases line up with TRBD2. There are 16 residues in the CDR3. The V segment lost 3 bases and the J segment 2 bases; nucleotides outside the gene matches: 7. CDR1 and CDR2 (germline): LNHDA, SQIVND (reference sequence). This chain's CDR3 is CASSIRSGGYTDTQYF. CDR3 nucleotides: TGTGCCAGTAGTATTCGGAGCGGGGGATACACAGATACGCAGTATTTT.

This clone showed up just once. This chain joins TRBV12-3 or TRBV12-4 and TRBJ1-2; D is unresolved. The CDR3 length is 11 residues. Trimming removed 7 bases at V and 8 bases at J, with 11 bases between. CDR3 DNA sequence: TGTGCCAGCACCACTCCTTCCGGCTACACCTTC. This encodes CASTTPSGYTF.

The chain recombines TRBV13 with TRBJ2-1, with D maybe TRBD2 (6 bases). From germline, CDR1 is PRHDT and CDR2 FYEKMQ (reference sequence). The length of the CDR3 is 16 residues. Trimming removed 6 bases from V and 9 bases from J, with 24 bases in between. CDR3 in amino acids: CASRGTIGGPMGEQFF. CDR3 nucleotides: TGTGCCAGCAGGGGTACAATCGGGGGACCCATGGGTGAGCAGTTCTTC. Together with reference TRBV13 and TRBJ2-1, the CDR3 gives the full variable domain: AAGVIQSPRHLIKEKRETATLKCYPIPRHDTVYWYQQGPGQDPQFLISFYEKMQSDKGSIPDRFSAQQFSDYHSELNMSSLELGDSALYFCASRGTIGGPMGEQFFGPGTRLTVL.

There are a few counts of this clone. The chain couples TRBV5-1 to TRBJ2-5; 8 bases line up with TRBD2. The germline V gene encodes CDR1 SGHRS and CDR2 YFSETQ. CDR3 length: 16 amino acids. J was trimmed by 4 bases and V by 5 bases; bases with no gene match: 13. The CDR3 DNA follows: TGCGCCAGCAGACGATCCGGGACTAGAGGTTCAGAGACCCAGTACTTC. Translated, it gives CASRRSGTRGSETQYF.

The table lists this clone with a few counts. V is TRBV6-2 or TRBV6-3 and J is TRBJ2-3, with D uncertain. CDR1 and CDR2 from the germline V gene are MNHEY and SVGEGT. The CDR3 has 14 amino acids. Trimming took 3 bases from V and 2 from J, leaving 9 bases between them. This CDR3 reads CASSYRVDTDTQYF. Written as DNA, the CDR3 is TGTGCCAGCAGTTATCGGGTGGACACAGATACGCAGTATTTT.

V usage is TRBV6-5 and J usage is TRBJ2-3, with D perhaps TRBD2 (7 bases). V lost 5 bases and J lost 0, with 12 bases in between. Per the germline V gene, CDR1 is MNHEY and CDR2 is SVGAGI. The CDR3 is 15 amino acids. CDR3 DNA: TGTGCCAGCAGTCCCGGGGGGCATAGCACAGATACGCAGTATTTT. Residues: CASSPGGHSTDTQYF.

This clone was counted once. This chain joins TRBV7-2 and TRBJ2-7; 8 positions match TRBD2. There are 13 residues in the CDR3. After removal of 8 bases from V and 2 bases from J, the junction contained 5 bases not matched to a gene. Germline V gives CDR1 SGHTA, CDR2 FQGNSA. The CDR3 reads CASAWRGAYEQYF. CDR3 nucleotides: TGTGCCAGCGCGTGGCGGGGGGCCTACGAGCAGTACTTC.

V and J are TRBV5-1 and TRBJ1-1; D remains unclear. CDR3 length: 14 amino acids. V was cut by 2 bases and J by 0 bases, with 8 bases left in between. The germline gives CDR1 SGHRS, CDR2 YFSETQ. The CDR3 DNA follows: TGCGCCAGCAGCTTTGCAGACATGAACACTGAAGCTTTCTTT. It yields the protein CASSFADMNTEAFF.

V and J are TRBV9 and TRBJ1-4, with D unclear. Germline values: CDR1 SGDLS, CDR2 YYNGEE. The V end was cut by 3 bases, the J end by 3 bases, with 12 bases between. CDR3 length equals 15 residues. CDR3 coding DNA: TGTGCCAGCAGCGATCCTGGAGAACCTAATGAAAAACTGTTTTTT. It is translated as CASSDPGEPNEKLFF.

The rearrangement uses TRBV6-5 and TRBJ1-3, with 8 bases that match TRBD1. CDR3 size: 15 residues. The J segment lost 8 bases and the V segment lost 3 bases, leaving 9 bases of the junction unmatched. In germline, CDR1 is MNHEY, CDR2 SVGAGI. The CDR3 region has the DNA TGTGCCAGCAGTTATTCAGGGGGCCGATGGGACACCATATATTTT. It encodes CASSYSGGRWDTIYF.

This clone came up once. The chain is built from TRBV5-1 and TRBJ2-7; 8 bases are shared with TRBD1. Germline CDR1 is SGHRS and CDR2 is YFSETQ. Trimming at V came to 4 bases and at J to 5 bases, leaving 5 bases not matched to a gene. The CDR3 runs to 13 residues. CDR3 DNA: TGCGCCAGCAGCGGTACAGGGGGTCACGAGCAGTACTTC. It specifies CASSGTGGHEQYF.

This clone was recorded once. The chain employs TRBV5-4 and TRBJ2-5, with 9 bases fitting TRBD1. The ends lost 7 bases at V and 5 bases at J; junction bases unmatched: 12. The CDR3 length is 15 residues. The germline CDR1 and CDR2 sequences are SGHNT and YYREEE (reference sequence). CDR3 DNA: TGTGCCAGCTTCCCTCAAACAGGGGGCGCGGAGACCCAGTACTTC. Its protein is CASFPQTGGAETQYF. Using reference TRBV5-4 and TRBJ2-5 for the parts outside the CDR3, the full variable domain is ETGVTQSPTHLIKTRGQQVTLRCSSQSGHNTVSWYQQALGQGPQFIFQYYREEENGRGNFPPRFSGLQFPNYSSELNVNALELDDSALYLCASFPQTGGAETQYFGPGTRLLVL.

V gene TRBV13 combines with J gene TRBJ2-5, with 8 bases aligning to TRBD2. The CDR3 extends over 16 amino acids. J gave up 0 bases and V 1 base, and 4 bases lay outside the gene matches. CDR1 PRHDT and CDR2 FYEKMQ come from the germline V gene (reference sequence). CDR3 coding DNA: TGTGCCAGCAGCTTAGAGAGTAGCGGGAACCAAGAGACCCAGTACTTC. Its translation is CASSLESSGNQETQYF.